Below, 21 T cell receptor beta chains from the same sample are listed, as sequenced in a study of technical replicates of blood from a few donors. The protocol was immunoSEQ multiplex PCR, while the TCRdb copy is restricted to in-frame clones and leaves out a portion. The sample shows approximately 73,000 clones, 85% to 95% of them seen only once. Sequenced sample: T cells isolated from PBMCs. The receptors derive from a human donor in good health.

V is TRBV5-1 and J is TRBJ1-4, with D perhaps TRBD1 (6 bases). V was trimmed by 1 base and J by 8 bases, leaving 15 bases between them. Looked up from germline, CDR1 is SGHRS and CDR2 is YFSETQ. The CDR3 runs to 15 residues. The CDR3 DNA reads as TGCGCCAGCAGCTTGACCTTACAAGGGGGAGAAAAACTGTTTTTT. It codes for CASSLTLQGGEKLFF.

This rearrangement joins TRBV27 to TRBJ1-2; 9 bases are shared with TRBD1. The CDR3 totals 13 residues. The J segment lost 8 bases and the V segment lost 5 bases, leaving 6 bases of the junction unmatched. Germline V gene lookup returns CDR1 MNHEY and CDR2 SMNVEV (reference sequence). This CDR3 reads CASSPGTGYGYTF. The CDR3 coding sequence is TGTGCCAGCAGTCCCGGGACAGGGTACGGCTACACCTTC.

The CDR3 region is CSVALTSGSKNEQFF. Here the CDR3 DNA reads TGCAGCGTTGCTTTGACTAGCGGGAGTAAAAATGAGCAGTTCTTC. The J gene is TRBJ2-1, the V gene TRBV29-1, with 12 bases identical to TRBD2. The V gene end was trimmed by 4 bases and the J gene end by 7 bases; junction bases not matched to a gene: 8. CDR1 is SQVTM and CDR2 is ANQGSEA in the germline V gene. The CDR3 covers 15 residues.

This clone has just one count. The identical CDR3 is also encoded by other nucleotide sequences in the sample. The chain joins TRBV9 to TRBJ1-5; a weak D match, TRBD1 (6 bases). Germline CDR1 is SGDLS and CDR2 is YYNGEE. Deletions cut 2 bases from V and 4 bases from J, with 7 bases between. CDR3 length: 13 residues. The CDR3 nucleotides read TGTGCCAGCAGCGTCACAGGGAATCAGCCCCAGCATTTT. Protein sequence: CASSVTGNQPQHF.

The gene calls are TRBV13 and TRBJ1-5; D possibly corresponds to TRBD1 (5 bases). The CDR3 length is 16 residues. V was shortened by 0 bases and J by 2 bases, with 11 bases between the two germline ends. In germline, CDR1 is PRHDT, CDR2 FYEKMQ (reference sequence). CDR3 sequence reads: CASSLGAGQGNQPQHF. CDR3 coding DNA: TGTGCCAGCAGCTTAGGAGCGGGGCAGGGCAATCAGCCCCAGCATTTT.

The genes are TRBV4-3 and TRBJ1-2; the D gene is possibly TRBD1 (5 bases). The CDR3 extends over 15 amino acids. From germline, CDR1 is LGHNA and CDR2 YSLEER. V lost 1 base and J lost 0, with 9 bases in between. CDR3 loop: CASSQGGSANYGYTF. As DNA, the CDR3 is TGCGCCAGCAGCCAAGGGGGCAGTGCTAACTATGGCTACACCTTC.

CDR3 nucleotides: TGTGCCAGCAGTTCGACAGGAGGTTCGAATCAGCCCCAGCATTTT. It translates to CASSSTGGSNQPQHF. The J gene is TRBJ1-5, the V gene TRBV6-6; a possible D gene is TRBD1 (6 bases). The length of the CDR3 is 15 residues. Germline V lookup: CDR1 MNHNY, CDR2 SVGAGI (reference sequence). V was shortened by 4 bases and J by 4 bases, with 14 bases between the two germline ends.

The chain uses TRBV7-9 and TRBJ2-7; TRBD2 might be the D (5 bases). This CDR3 comprises 11 residues. Deletions cut 10 bases from V and 2 bases from J, with 9 bases between. Germline V gene data show CDR1 as SEHNR and CDR2 as FQNEAQ (reference sequence). The CDR3 is CATSGTYEQYF. DNA of the CDR3: TGTGCCACATCCGGGACCTACGAGCAGTACTTC. Filled out from reference TRBV7-9 and TRBJ2-7, the complete variable domain reads DTGVSQNPRHKITKRGQNVTFRCDPISEHNRLYWYRQTLGQGPEFLTYFQNEAQLEKSRLLSDRFSAERPKGSFSTLEIQRTEQGDSAMYLCATSGTYEQYFGPGTRLTVT.

This clone was seen once. The V call is TRBV6-1, the J call TRBJ1-1, with D possibly matching TRBD1 (5 bases). The CDR3 contains 14 residues. CDR1 and CDR2 (germline): MNHNS, SASEGT. Between the trimmed V and J ends, which lost 2 bases and 4 bases, there was a span of 11 bases. DNA for the CDR3: TGTGCCAGCAGTGAAAGCTGGGGCGGCACTGAAGCTTTCTTT. Its protein is CASSESWGGTEAFF.

The chain employs TRBV18 and TRBJ2-7; 9 nucleotides line up with TRBD2. Germline CDR1 and CDR2: KGHSH and LQKENI. With V trimmed by 3 bases and J by 3 bases, 3 bases remained unmatched. The CDR3 covers 14 residues. The CDR3 region has the DNA TGTGCCAGCTCACCGACTAGCGGATACTACGAGCAGTACTTC. It encodes CASSPTSGYYEQYF. Using reference TRBV18 and TRBJ2-7 for the parts outside the CDR3, the full variable domain is NAGVMQNPRHLVRRRGQEARLRCSPMKGHSHVYWYRQLPEEGLKFMVYLQKENIIDESGMPKERFSAEFPKEGPSILRIQQVVRGDSAAYFCASSPTSGYYEQYFGPGTRLTVT.

V is TRBV11-3 and J is TRBJ2-5; 9 bases line up with TRBD2. CDR1 and CDR2 from the germline V gene are SGHNT and YENEEA. The J segment lost 2 bases and the V segment lost 1 base, leaving 5 bases of the junction unmatched. There are 16 residues in the CDR3. The CDR3 bases are TGTGCCAGCAGCTTAGGTCCTAGCGGGAATCAAGAGACCCAGTACTTC. Translating it yields CASSLGPSGNQETQYF.

The chain links TRBV4-2 to TRBJ2-7, with TRBD2 matching 12 bases. CDR1 and CDR2 from the germline V gene are LGHNA and YNFKEQ. Losses at the gene ends were 1 base for V and 2 bases for J; bases not matched to a gene: 9. The length of the CDR3 is 18 residues. CDR3 in amino acids: CASSQGTSGDFWPYEQYF. In DNA, the CDR3 is TGTGCCAGCAGCCAAGGGACTAGCGGGGATTTTTGGCCCTACGAGCAGTACTTC.

The table lists this clone with a count of one. The chain combines TRBV5-1 with TRBJ2-6; D uncertain. With 0 bases removed from V and 0 bases from J, the gap between germline ends came to 4 bases. The CDR3 spans 15 residues. Germline CDR1 is SGHRS and CDR2 is YFSETQ. This CDR3 is CASSLVSSGANVLTF. The CDR3 region has the DNA TGCGCCAGCAGCTTGGTTAGCTCTGGGGCCAACGTCCTGACTTTC. The full variable domain, its missing parts supplied by reference TRBV5-1 and TRBJ2-6, is KAGVTQTPRYLIKTRGQQVTLSCSPISGHRSVSWYQQTPGQGLQFLFEYFSETQRNKGNFPGRFSGRQFSNSRSEMNVSTLELGDSALYLCASSLVSSGANVLTFGAGSRLTVL.

This chain joins TRBV4-3 and TRBJ2-5; unclear D gene. Germline V CDR1 and CDR2: LGHNA, YSLEER. The V end was cut by 1 base, the J end by 2 bases, with 5 bases between. The CDR3 consists of 13 residues. The DNA for the CDR3 is TGCGCCAGCAGCCAAGGACATCAAGAGACCCAGTACTTC. Translating gives CASSQGHQETQYF.

This sequence joins TRBV30 and TRBJ2-7; 7 bases fit TRBD2. V shed 8 bases and J 0 bases; nucleotides not matched to a gene: 7. CDR1 GTSNPN and CDR2 SVGIG come from the germline V gene (reference sequence). CDR3 size: 13 residues. This CDR3 reads CAVRRGSSYEQYF. The CDR3 region has the DNA TGTGCCGTCCGGCGGGGGAGCTCCTACGAGCAGTACTTC.

The chain couples TRBV5-5 to TRBJ2-7, with no clear D. V was shortened by 1 base and J by 2 bases, with 10 bases between the two germline ends. The CDR3 has 14 residues. Germline loops: CDR1 SGHKS, CDR2 YYEKEE (reference sequence). Here the CDR3 reads CASSLSAEPYEQYF. For the CDR3, the DNA is TGTGCCAGCAGCTTGTCGGCGGAACCCTACGAGCAGTACTTC.

The DNA of the CDR3 is TGTGCCAGCAGTGAAATGAGACAGTTAATCAATGAGCAGTTCTTC. Translation: CASSEMRQLINEQFF. The rearrangement joins TRBV6-1 to TRBJ2-1, with D possibly TRBD1 on 5 matching bases. This CDR3 is built from 15 residues. Deletions cut 2 bases from V and 6 bases from J, with 14 bases between. The V gene's germline CDR1 is MNHNS and CDR2 SASEGT.

V is TRBV7-3 and J is TRBJ2-4; 9 bases map to TRBD1. The CDR3 has 17 residues. Per the germline V gene, CDR1 is SGHTA and CDR2 is FQGTGA. V lost 5 bases and J lost 6; bases outside the gene matches: 14. The CDR3 DNA follows: TGTGCCAGCAGCCCCTCTTTCCGGGACAGGGATGTAAACATTCAGTACTTC. Amino acid sequence: CASSPSFRDRDVNIQYF.

This clone was seen once. At one end the junction does not follow the germline gene, possibly because of a read error. The rearrangement links TRBV11-2 to TRBJ2-7; 8 nucleotides match TRBD2. This CDR3 has 13 amino acids. Germline-derived CDR1 and CDR2 are SGHAT and FQNNGV. CDR3 bases: TGTGCCAGCTTAAGGACTAGCTCCCACGAGCAGTACTTC. Its protein product is CASLRTSSHEQYF. The full variable domain, in which reference TRBV11-2 and TRBJ2-7 provide the parts outside the CDR3, is EAGVAQSPRYKIIEKRQSVAFWCNPISGHATLYWYQQILGQGPKLLIQFQNNGVVDDSQLPKDRFSAERLKGVDSTLKIQPAKLEDSAVYLCASLRTSSHEQYFGPGTRLTVT.

DNA of the CDR3: TGTGCCAGCAGCCTTGACAGGGGGCATGGCTACACCTTC. Its translation is CASSLDRGHGYTF. V is TRBV5-4 and J is TRBJ1-2; 10 nucleotides match TRBD1. Germline CDR1 is SGHNT and CDR2 is YYREEE (reference sequence). Trimming removed 4 bases from V and 6 bases from J; junction bases left unmatched: 3. The CDR3 loop spans 13 amino acids. Using reference TRBV5-4 and TRBJ1-2 for the parts outside the CDR3, the full variable domain is ETGVTQSPTHLIKTRGQQVTLRCSSQSGHNTVSWYQQALGQGPQFIFQYYREEENGRGNFPPRFSGLQFPNYSSELNVNALELDDSALYLCASSLDRGHGYTFGSGTRLTVV.

The genes are TRBV29-1 and TRBJ2-2; D possibly corresponds to TRBD1 (6 bases). The CDR3 length is 13 residues. V lost 3 bases and J lost 4, with 9 bases in between. The V gene's germline CDR1 is SQVTM and CDR2 ANQGSEA. The CDR3 DNA reads TGCAGCGTTGACAGGGGTGGCACCGGGGAGCTGTTTTTT. Translation: CSVDRGGTGELFF.